The TCR beta chain under discussion was sequenced for a study of beta chain features in type 1 diabetes. The study, taken as a whole, reports: The similarity of naive, central memory and Treg TCRB repertoires appeared greater among patients than among healthy donors. All four CD4+ subsets from Type 1 diabetes patients carried moderately but significantly shorter TCRB CDR3s.

Comments on this clone: Its matching antigen is unknown.

Every bit of the isolated RNA underwent reverse transcription, so sequencing read expressed TCRB transcripts. Measured with immunoSEQ multiplex PCR; TCRdb has only the in-frame clones, and not every one. The profile covers about 640,000 clones, with 9.5% to 15% appearing a single time and more than 0.095% taken by the ten largest. The CDR3 is made up of 15 amino acids. The V end was cut by 4 bases, the J end by 8 bases, with 20 bases between. Germline V lookup: CDR1 SEHNR, CDR2 FQNEAQ (reference sequence). Via CD45RO/CCR7/CD25/CD127/CD95/CD27, cells of the CD4+ naive, central memory, regulatory and stem cell-like memory subsets were sorted.

The TCR sequence derives from a man aged 25 to 40 with type 1 diabetes. What was sequenced was naive CD4+ T cells from blood. This sequence joins TRBV7-9 and TRBJ1-2; D gene uncertain. CDR3 nucleotides: TGTGCCAGCAGCTGGGCATCGCGGGATAACATCGGCTACACCTTC. Its translation: CASSWASRDNIGYTF.